This entry features one T cell receptor (beta chain) sequence. Its antigen is not identified. The source of the sample is a study of vaccination effects on CD4 cells after COVID-19. About the study: Either the mRNA-1273 or the BNT162b2 vaccine was given to participants as two doses.

CDR3 length: 18 amino acids. CDR1 LGHNA and CDR2 YNFKEQ come from the germline V gene. V lost 4 bases and J lost 6, with 25 bases in between. Study conclusions and caveats: Clones arising from infection and from vaccination showed marked clonal contraction late after vaccination.

TCRdb's table, derived via immunoSEQ multiplex PCR, lists solely in-frame clones and lacks some. The sample carries some 23,000 clones, nearly 75% recorded once. Cells that had been cultured for less than eleven days were the source of isolated CD4+ T cells. IL-2 medium was substituted for half the medium on days 3 and 7. V is TRBV4-2 and J is TRBJ2-1; D not resolved. The specimen was CD4+ T cells from PBMCs cultured without peptide, collected before COVID-19 vaccination. The receptor's source is a human donor who received a COVID-19 vaccine. For the CDR3, the DNA is TGTGCCAGCAGCCTTGGGTTTTCGGGCTTCGATCTTGCCAATGAGCAGTTCTTC. Translated, it gives CASSLGFSGFDLANEQFF.